The clone carrying this TCR beta chain showed up many times. V was pared by 3 bases and J by 7 bases, with 13 bases between. The length of the CDR3 is 14 residues. Germline lookup yields CDR1 SGHAT and CDR2 FQNNGV. Time point denoted: sample taken at primary tumor resection. Extraction of whole RNA from tumor, nontumor lung or frozen PBMC preceded unsorted sequencing. The data were obtained in a study of spatial heterogeneity in lung cancer. TCRdb processed the 5' RACE reads anew with MiXCR; each CDR3 protein has one entry. Here the sample spans roughly 25,000 distinct CDR3 sequences, about 7.2% being singletons.

The chain uses TRBV11-2 and TRBJ2-1, with TRBD1 as a possible D gene (6 bases). This TCR came from a male donor with early-stage non-small cell lung cancer. This specimen was PBMCs, taken at surgery. In DNA form, the CDR3 reads TGTGCCAGCAGCTTTGCAGGGGCAATAAATGAGCAGTTCTTC. Protein: CASSFAGAINEQFF.